This paragraph covers one T cell receptor (beta chain) sequence. Trimming shortened V by 3 bases and J by 1 base, and 12 bases separated the two germline ends. This CDR3 is 15 amino acids long. In germline, CDR1 is LGHNT, CDR2 FRNRAP. The sample originates from a study of blood T cell repertoires in COVID-19. Study as a whole: COVID-19 samples collected from the United States, Italy and Spain covered acute and convalescent phases. T cells, B-cell-depleted T cells, or PBMCs provided the cDNA or gDNA that served as material.

How the authors handled the data: Using reference gene primer amplification, nucleated cell counts were estimated. Libraries were prepared by immunoSEQ multiplex PCR; TCRdb keeps only in-frame clonotypes and omits some of them. The DNA was the basis for D and trimming; V, J and clone size are from that table. The data show 150,000 to 200,000 clones, over 80% seen once. This TCR came from a woman older than 75 with active or convalescent COVID-19. Sequencing was done on a sample of peripheral blood. V is TRBV12-5 and J is TRBJ1-2; D possibly corresponds to TRBD1 (6 bases). For the CDR3, the DNA is TGTGCTAGTGGTTTAGCGGGGGGCGGTAACTATGGCTACACCTTC. This encodes CASGLAGGGNYGYTF.